This T cell receptor (beta chain) comes out of a study of blood T cell repertoires in COVID-19. Study-level background: In each case, the material was cDNA or gDNA derived from T cells, B-cell-depleted T cells, or PBMCs.

Repertoires were generated with immunoSEQ multiplex PCR, while TCRdb's copy carries only in-frame clones and drops some. The sample carries roughly 120,000 clones, over 75% recorded once. Germline CDR1 is SGHRS and CDR2 is YFSETQ. Trimming left V 8 bases short and J 2 bases short, with 17 bases between. This CDR3 is built from 15 residues. This sequence was found in a man aged 45 to 65 with acute or convalescent COVID-19. The material sequenced was peripheral blood. The chain is built from TRBV5-1 and TRBJ2-1; perhaps TRBD2 as D (5 bases). CDR3 amino acids: CASGVEVGAYNEQFF. CDR3 DNA: TGCGCCAGTGGTGTAGAAGTGGGAGCCTACAATGAGCAGTTCTTC.